This passage covers 29 T cell receptor beta chains from one sample sequenced in a study of shared clonotypes between healthy human individuals. This table comes from immunoSEQ multiplex PCR, and its TCRdb copy is limited to in-frame clones, with some not included. The sample records millions of clones, 85% to 95% being singletons. Specimen: naive CD4+ T cells from PBMCs. The sample's subset: CD45RA+ positively selected. The receptors derive from a man in his late teens or twenties in good health. Some clones in this sample may be carry-over from other donors' samples.

This chain connects TRBV28 to TRBJ2-7; 8 positions match TRBD2. This CDR3 region has 15 residues. V lost 4 bases, J lost 3 bases, and 8 bases stayed unmatched. The germline gives CDR1 MDHEN, CDR2 SYDVKM. CDR3 DNA: TGTGCCAGCAGTTCATCCCAGCTAGCGGGCTACGAGCAGTACTTC. It is translated as CASSSSQLAGYEQYF.

This clone was seen a few times. The genes are TRBV7-9 and TRBJ1-1; D is ambiguous. CDR1 and CDR2 (germline): SEHNR, FQNEAQ (reference sequence). Trimming took off 3 bases at V and 7 bases at J, with 6 bases between the two ends. The CDR3 length is 11 residues. This CDR3 is CASSLQGEAFF. The CDR3 region has the DNA TGTGCCAGCAGCTTGCAAGGTGAAGCTTTCTTT. The full variable domain, completed using reference TRBV7-9 and TRBJ1-1, is DTGVSQNPRHKITKRGQNVTFRCDPISEHNRLYWYRQTLGQGPEFLTYFQNEAQLEKSRLLSDRFSAERPKGSFSTLEIQRTEQGDSAMYLCASSLQGEAFFGQGTRLTVV.

This clone was observed once. The rearrangement uses TRBV6-5 and TRBJ1-1, with TRBD1 matching 9 bases. Trimming at V came to 3 bases and at J to 6 bases, leaving 11 bases not matched to a gene. The CDR3 consists of 16 residues. CDR1 is MNHEY and CDR2 is SVGAGI in the germline V gene. CDR3 DNA: TGTGCCAGCAGTTATAGACAGGGGGTCCGGTTGGCTGAAGCTTTCTTT. Translation gives CASSYRQGVRLAEAFF.

The rearrangement joins TRBV19 to TRBJ1-1; no clear D. The length of the CDR3 is 13 residues. The V end lost 3 bases, the J end lost 5 bases, and 10 bases lay between the germline ends. Germline V CDR1 and CDR2: LNHDA, SQIVND (reference sequence). This CDR3 is CASSIWTATEAFF. The CDR3 region has the DNA TGTGCCAGTAGTATCTGGACGGCAACTGAAGCTTTCTTT.

The chain recombines TRBV7-2 with TRBJ1-2; D is unresolved. V was shortened by 0 bases and J by 7 bases, with 15 bases between the two germline ends. CDR1 is SGHTA, CDR2 FQGNSA, per germline. CDR3 length equals 15 residues. CDR3 in DNA: TGTGCCAGCAGCTTAGCGTTCCGGGTCTCGGCTGGCTACACCTTC. Protein product: CASSLAFRVSAGYTF.

The chain is built from TRBV28 and TRBJ1-3, with D possibly matching TRBD1 (6 bases). CDR1 and CDR2 from the germline V gene are MDHEN and SYDVKM. With 5 bases removed from V and 4 bases from J, the gap between germline ends came to 12 bases. The CDR3 is made up of 14 amino acids. The CDR3 reads CASSTPGEGNTIYF. CDR3 coding DNA: TGTGCCAGCAGTACGCCAGGGGAGGGAAACACCATATATTTT.

V is TRBV4-1 and J is TRBJ2-3, with D unclear. Germline V lookup: CDR1 MGHRA, CDR2 YSYEKL. This CDR3 has 14 residues. V shed 1 base and J shed 4 bases, with 9 bases lying between them. CDR3 sequence reads: CASSQGWSPDTQYF. The DNA of the CDR3 is TGCGCCAGCAGCCAAGGCTGGTCGCCAGATACGCAGTATTTT.

This rearrangement joins TRBV6-6 to TRBJ2-2; no definite D call. The V gene's germline CDR1 is MNHNY and CDR2 SVGAGI (reference sequence). The CDR3 has 13 amino acids. V was cut by 6 bases and J by 5 bases, with 10 bases left in between. CDR3 residues: CASRPVGTGELFF. The DNA for the CDR3 is TGTGCCAGCAGACCCGTGGGGACCGGGGAGCTGTTTTTT.

The CDR3: CASSPRSIGNYEQYF. CDR3 bases: TGTGCCAGCAGTCCCCGGAGTATAGGGAACTACGAGCAGTACTTC. The rearrangement links TRBV28 to TRBJ2-7; no firm D call. Germline V gene lookup returns CDR1 MDHEN and CDR2 SYDVKM. This CDR3 spans 15 amino acids. Trimming left V 5 bases short and J 3 bases short, with 17 bases between.

In DNA, the CDR3 is TGTGCCAGCAGTTTGGGGGCCACTACGGGAGCTTTCTTT. Its protein product is CASSLGATTGAFF. The rearrangement links TRBV28 to TRBJ1-1, with D perhaps TRBD1 (6 bases). Germline CDR1 is MDHEN and CDR2 is SYDVKM. The CDR3 has 13 residues. The V and J ends lost 3 bases and 10 bases respectively, with 15 bases between them.

CDR3 sequence: CASSLVAGTSGTNEQFF. The CDR3 coding sequence is TGCGCCAGCAGCTTGGTGGCCGGGACTAGCGGGACCAATGAGCAGTTCTTC. The rearrangement joins TRBV5-1 to TRBJ2-1, with 13 bases that match TRBD2. Unmatched junction bases numbered 6, after V lost 0 bases and J lost 6 bases. CDR3 length: 17 residues. Germline CDR1 is SGHRS and CDR2 is YFSETQ.

This clone was recorded once. The V gene is TRBV11-1, the J gene TRBJ1-4, with D possibly TRBD1 on 6 matching bases. This CDR3 is built from 13 residues. V was clipped by 5 bases and J by 8 bases, with 12 bases between them. The germline CDR1 and CDR2 sequences are SGHAT and FQDESV (reference sequence). The CDR3 region has the DNA TGTGCCAGCAGCGGACAGCCGGTCGAAAAACTGTTTTTT. Protein product: CASSGQPVEKLFF. Using reference TRBV11-1 and TRBJ1-4 for the parts outside the CDR3, the full variable domain is EAEVAQSPRYKITEKSQAVAFWCDPISGHATLYWYRQILGQGPELLVQFQDESVVDDSQLPKDRFSAERLKGVDSTLKIQPAELGDSAMYLCASSGQPVEKLFFGSGTQLSVL.

V is TRBV6-1 and J is TRBJ1-6, with TRBD1 matching over 9 bases. The CDR3 consists of 15 residues. Unmatched junction bases numbered 5, after V lost 2 bases and J lost 9 bases. Per the germline V gene, CDR1 is MNHNS and CDR2 is SASEGT. The CDR3 spells CASSESGQGLSPLHF. The CDR3 nucleotides read TGTGCCAGCAGTGAATCGGGACAGGGCCTTTCACCCCTCCACTTT.

The gene calls are TRBV10-2 and TRBJ2-1; D is uncertain. Germline CDR1 and CDR2: WSHSY and SAAADI. The CDR3 has 14 amino acids. Trimming removed 7 bases at V and 0 bases at J, with 10 bases between. CDR3 coding DNA: TGCGCCAGCACGGGTTTAGGCTCCTACAATGAGCAGTTCTTC. This translates into CASTGLGSYNEQFF.

The chain has TRBV30 and TRBJ1-6, with D possibly matching TRBD1 (6 bases). The CDR3 is 13 amino acids. CDR1 and CDR2 (germline): GTSNPN, SVGIG (reference sequence). V was clipped by 1 base and J by 5 bases, with 6 bases between them. CDR3 nucleotide sequence: TGTGCCTGGAGTGACAGGGATAATTCACCCCTCCACTTT. Protein sequence: CAWSDRDNSPLHF.

V is TRBV28 and J is TRBJ1-5, with D perhaps TRBD1 (5 bases). The CDR3 is made up of 18 amino acids. Trimming removed 4 bases at V and 2 bases at J, with 21 bases between. Per germline, CDR1 MDHEN and CDR2 SYDVKM. CDR3: CASSSYPWDGLGNQPQHF. The DNA of the CDR3 is TGTGCCAGCAGTTCCTACCCCTGGGACGGGCTTGGCAATCAGCCCCAGCATTTT.

The chain employs TRBV28 and TRBJ2-3, with 12 positions matching TRBD1. V lost 6 bases and J lost 5; bases outside the gene matches: 6. The CDR3 is 15 amino acids. The germline gives CDR1 MDHEN, CDR2 SYDVKM. The DNA for the CDR3 is TGTGCCAGCAGGGGACAGGGGGCAAGAGGAGATACGCAGTATTTT. Translated: CASRGQGARGDTQYF.

The chain recombines TRBV6-5 with TRBJ2-1; D is ambiguous. From germline, CDR1 is MNHEY and CDR2 SVGAGI. Trimming took 6 bases from V and 6 from J, leaving 9 bases between them. The CDR3 has 12 amino acids. CDR3 loop: CASRTRANEQFF. CDR3 nucleotide sequence: TGTGCCAGCAGGACACGGGCCAATGAGCAGTTCTTC.

This clone was found once. V usage is TRBV7-9 and J usage is TRBJ1-2, with D tentatively TRBD1 (6 bases). Germline V gene data show CDR1 as SEHNR and CDR2 as FQNEAQ (reference sequence). V lost 5 bases to trimming and J lost 2 bases, with 15 bases between them. The CDR3 length is 15 residues. This CDR3 reads CASSLLRTANYGYTF. In DNA form, the CDR3 reads TGTGCCAGCAGCCTTCTGAGGACAGCGAACTATGGCTACACCTTC. The complete variable domain, with remaining parts taken from reference TRBV7-9 and TRBJ1-2, reads DTGVSQNPRHKITKRGQNVTFRCDPISEHNRLYWYRQTLGQGPEFLTYFQNEAQLEKSRLLSDRFSAERPKGSFSTLEIQRTEQGDSAMYLCASSLLRTANYGYTFGSGTRLTVV.

The gene calls are TRBV6-1 and TRBJ1-5, with D hard to call. This CDR3 is 14 amino acids long. Germline CDR1 MNHNS, CDR2 SASEGT. V dropped 3 bases and J dropped 9 bases, with 15 bases sitting between them. Here the CDR3 reads CASSEAPFPPPQHF. In DNA form, the CDR3 reads TGTGCCAGCAGTGAGGCACCATTCCCCCCGCCCCAGCATTTT.

The chain has TRBV29-1 and TRBJ2-7; D is possibly TRBD2 (6 bases). CDR1 and CDR2 (germline): SQVTM, ANQGSEA. Trimming took off 7 bases at V and 5 bases at J, with 18 bases between the two ends. CDR3 length: 13 residues. The CDR3 nucleotides are TGCAGCGGGGGCGGCGGGATTGGCGACGAGCAGTACTTC. Translating it yields CSGGGGIGDEQYF.

CDR3 loop: CASSYTPTAANTEAFF. Written as DNA, the CDR3 is TGTGCCAGCAGTTACACCCCTACCGCAGCGAACACTGAAGCTTTCTTT. The chain is built from TRBV6-5 and TRBJ1-1; D ambiguous. The CDR3 sequence is 16 residues long. Germline CDR1 MNHEY, CDR2 SVGAGI. Trimming took off 2 bases at V and 1 base at J, with 14 bases between the two ends.

This clone was picked up one time. This chain links TRBV5-4 with TRBJ2-3, with 7 bases fitting TRBD2. Germline assignment: CDR1 SGHNT and CDR2 YYREEE (reference sequence). This CDR3 has 14 residues. The trim removed 7 bases at V and 0 bases at J, leaving 5 bases unmatched. The CDR3 region has the DNA TGTGCCAGCGAAAGCGGGATTAGCACAGATACGCAGTATTTT. It is translated as CASESGISTDTQYF. The entire variable domain, with the rest obtained from reference TRBV5-4 and TRBJ2-3, is as follows: ETGVTQSPTHLIKTRGQQVTLRCSSQSGHNTVSWYQQALGQGPQFIFQYYREEENGRGNFPPRFSGLQFPNYSSELNVNALELDDSALYLCASESGISTDTQYFGPGTRLTVL.

With respect to this clone: At one of its ends the junction is not consistent with the germline gene, which may arise from a read error. This chain connects TRBV20-1 to TRBJ1-2; D possibly corresponds to TRBD1 (6 bases). There are 11 residues in the CDR3. Looked up from germline, CDR1 is DFQATT and CDR2 is SNEGSKA (reference sequence). DNA for the CDR3: TGCAGTGCTTCGACTGTACAGGGTTTGGATTTC. It translates to CSASTVQGLDF.

This rearrangement joins TRBV7-9 to TRBJ1-2, with a tentative D call TRBD1 (6 bases). Trimming removed 4 bases at V and 4 bases at J, with 19 bases between. The CDR3 loop spans 16 amino acids. Germline lookup yields CDR1 SEHNR and CDR2 FQNEAQ (reference sequence). The CDR3 sequence is CASSSADRTTFYGYTF. The CDR3 DNA sequence: TGTGCCAGCAGCTCCGCCGACAGGACCACCTTCTATGGCTACACCTTC.

Remarks on this clone: Other nucleotide sequences in the sample specify the same CDR3. The rearrangement links TRBV5-1 to TRBJ2-5; D might be TRBD1 or TRBD2, each matching 5 bases. The CDR3 length is 14 residues. V lost 0 bases and J lost 2, with 8 bases in between. Germline CDR1 SGHRS, CDR2 YFSETQ. The CDR3 nucleotides are TGCGCCAGCAGCTTGGGTGGGGGACAAGAGACCCAGTACTTC. Amino acid sequence: CASSLGGGQETQYF.

This chain connects TRBV29-1 to TRBJ2-1; 7 bases map to TRBD1. The ends lost 0 bases at V and 2 bases at J; junction bases unmatched: 4. Per the germline V gene, CDR1 is SQVTM and CDR2 is ANQGSEA. The CDR3 covers 15 residues. Here the CDR3 DNA reads TGCAGCGTTGAAGATGGGCAGGGGGCCTACAATGAGCAGTTCTTC. Residues: CSVEDGQGAYNEQFF.

V and J are TRBV23-1 and TRBJ2-7; 8 bases are shared with TRBD2. TRBV23-1 is flagged as an ORF with uncertain function. The V and J ends lost 4 bases and 6 bases, in that order; junction bases with no gene match: 11. This CDR3 is 15 amino acids long. The CDR3 coding sequence is TGCGCCAGCAGTCCTACGCTTACGGGGGGGTTCGAGCAGTACTTC. Amino acid sequence: CASSPTLTGGFEQYF.

This chain uses TRBV7-2 with TRBJ2-1; D call uncertain. The CDR3 is 14 amino acids. The germline V and J ends were trimmed by 1 base and 4 bases, with 8 bases remaining between them. The germline gives CDR1 SGHTA, CDR2 FQGNSA. Here the CDR3 DNA reads TGTGCCAGCAGCTTAGTGCGGAAATACAATGAGCAGTTCTTC. Amino acid sequence: CASSLVRKYNEQFF.